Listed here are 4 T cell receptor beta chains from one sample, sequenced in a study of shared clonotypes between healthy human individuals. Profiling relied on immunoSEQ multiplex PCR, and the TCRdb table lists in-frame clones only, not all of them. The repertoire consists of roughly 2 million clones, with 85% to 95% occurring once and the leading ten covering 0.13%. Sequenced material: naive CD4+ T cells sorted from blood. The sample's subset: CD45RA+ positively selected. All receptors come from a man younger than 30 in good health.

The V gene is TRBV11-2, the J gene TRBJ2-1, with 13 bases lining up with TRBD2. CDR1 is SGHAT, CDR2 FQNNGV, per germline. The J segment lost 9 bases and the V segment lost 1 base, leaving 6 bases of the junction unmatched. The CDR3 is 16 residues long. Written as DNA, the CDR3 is TGTGCCAGCAGCTTAGTTGGGACTAGCGGGATATCTGAGCAGTTCTTC. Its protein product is CASSLVGTSGISEQFF.

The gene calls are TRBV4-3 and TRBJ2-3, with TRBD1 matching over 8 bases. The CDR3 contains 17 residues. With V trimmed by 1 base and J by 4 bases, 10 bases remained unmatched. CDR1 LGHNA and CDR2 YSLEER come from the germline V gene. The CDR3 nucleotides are TGCGCCAGCAGCCAAGTTGGGGCAGGGGGCAACGCAGATACGCAGTATTTT. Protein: CASSQVGAGGNADTQYF.

In DNA, the CDR3 is TGTGCCAGCAGCTTAGGGACAGGGGCCGAAAAACTGTTTTTT. Protein: CASSLGTGAEKLFF. V is TRBV7-8 and J is TRBJ1-4, with 9 positions matching TRBD1. Germline V gene data show CDR1 as SGHVS and CDR2 as FQNEAQ. The CDR3 has 14 residues. V shed 1 base and J 8 bases; nucleotides not matched to a gene: 2.

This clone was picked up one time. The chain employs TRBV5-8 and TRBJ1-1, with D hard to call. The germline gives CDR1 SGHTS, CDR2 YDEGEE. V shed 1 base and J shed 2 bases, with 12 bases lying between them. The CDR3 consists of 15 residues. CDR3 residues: CASSLKNSLNTEAFF. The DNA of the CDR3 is TGTGCCAGCAGCTTGAAAAATTCCCTTAACACTGAAGCTTTCTTT.